These 17 T cell receptor beta chains were sequenced from one sample in a study of graft-versus-host responses after intestinal transplantation. The table came from immunoSEQ multiplex PCR; TCRdb's copy has only in-frame clones and leaves some out. The data contain approximately 93,000 clones, just under 95% of them singletons. Antigens for these TCRs are unknown. Sequencing was performed on unstimulated CD8+ T cells sorted from spleen or lymph node cells, taken before transplant. The receptors were sampled from a human donor who was the organ donor for an intestinal transplant.

V and J are TRBV13 and TRBJ2-5; maybe TRBD2 (6 bases). Looked up from germline, CDR1 is PRHDT and CDR2 is FYEKMQ (reference sequence). Trimming cost V 3 bases and J 2 bases, with 16 bases left between them. CDR3 length equals 16 residues. CDR3 sequence: CASSFFSGGQQETQYF. In DNA, the CDR3 is TGTGCCAGCAGCTTCTTTAGCGGAGGACAACAAGAGACCCAGTACTTC.

This chain connects TRBV7-8 to TRBJ2-3; D gene unclear. CDR1 is SGHVS and CDR2 is FQNEAQ in the germline V gene. The CDR3 is 12 residues long. V dropped 4 bases and J dropped 1 base, with 3 bases sitting between them. CDR3 nucleotides: TGTGCCAGCAGCTCTGGCACAGATACGCAGTATTTT. Amino acids: CASSSGTDTQYF. The complete variable domain, with remaining parts taken from reference TRBV7-8 and TRBJ2-3, reads GAGVSQSPRYKVAKRGQDVALRCDPISGHVSLFWYQQALGQGPEFLTYFQNEAQLDKSGLPSDRFFAERPEGSVSTLKIQRTQQEDSAVYLCASSSGTDTQYFGPGTRLTVL.

The chain has TRBV10-3 and TRBJ2-1, with 8 bases that match TRBD2. Germline CDR1 ENHRY, CDR2 SYGVKD. V was pared by 4 bases and J by 1 base, with 6 bases of the junction left unmatched. The CDR3 runs 16 residues. The CDR3 region is CAISAKLAESYNEQFF. CDR3 coding DNA: TGTGCCATCAGTGCCAAACTAGCGGAATCCTACAATGAGCAGTTCTTC.

J is TRBJ1-2 and V is TRBV27; D gene unclear. V lost 7 bases and J 8 bases, leaving 17 bases between the germline ends. The CDR3 is 13 residues long. Germline V gives CDR1 MNHEY, CDR2 SMNVEV (reference sequence). CDR3 loop: CASMNEGRGGYTF. In DNA form, the CDR3 reads TGTGCCAGCATGAATGAGGGAAGAGGAGGCTACACCTTC.

This clone was recorded only once. The chain employs TRBV9 and TRBJ2-5; 15 bases are a match to TRBD2. The J call may be wrong; the DNA end is better matched by TRBJ2-7. CDR3 length: 16 residues. Germline V CDR1 and CDR2: SGDLS, YYNGEE. The CDR3 nucleotides are TGTGCCAGCACCAGGGGACTAGCGGGGGGCATATACGAGCAGTACTTC. Translating it yields CASTRGLAGGIYEQYF.

For this clone: Sequence at one end of the junction differs from germline and may be a read error. The CDR3 DNA reads as TGTGCCAGCCGTGATCCGGGACAGGGGGCCTTCGCTGGGGCCAACGTCCTGACTTTC. Protein product: CASRDPGQGAFAGANVLTF. V is TRBV2 and J is TRBJ2-6, with 12 bases lining up with TRBD1. Germline V lookup: CDR1 SNHLY, CDR2 FYNNEI. The CDR3 runs to 19 residues. Filled out from reference TRBV2 and TRBJ2-6, the complete variable domain reads EPEVTQTPSHQVTQMGQEVILRCVPISNHLYFYWYRQILGQKVEFLVSFYNNEISEKSEIFDDQFSVERPDGSNFTLKIRSTKLEDSAMYFCASRDPGQGAFAGANVLTFGAGSRLTVL.

The chain is built from TRBV27 and TRBJ2-3, with D perhaps TRBD2 (6 bases). Trimming cost V 5 bases and J 4 bases, with 22 bases left between them. The CDR3 covers 17 residues. Germline-derived CDR1 and CDR2 are MNHEY and SMNVEV (reference sequence). The CDR3, as DNA: TGTGCCAGCAGTCCCGTCGTGCGGAGGGAGTACCCAGATACGCAGTATTTT. It is translated as CASSPVVRREYPDTQYF.

This chain uses TRBV9 with TRBJ2-1; D call uncertain. This CDR3 is 12 amino acids long. V lost 0 bases and J lost 7, with 5 bases in between. The germline V gene has CDR1 SGDLS and CDR2 YYNGEE. CDR3 loop: CASSVGRNEQFF. As DNA, the CDR3 is TGTGCCAGCAGCGTAGGGAGAAATGAGCAGTTCTTC.

This CDR3 reads CASSLLLAGGPLEIYEQYF. CDR3 DNA sequence: TGCGCCAGCAGCTTGTTGCTAGCGGGAGGGCCTCTTGAAATCTACGAGCAGTACTTC. J is TRBJ2-7 and V is TRBV5-1, with TRBD2 matching over 12 bases. This CDR3 spans 19 amino acids. The germline gives CDR1 SGHRS, CDR2 YFSETQ. V shed 1 base and J 3 bases; nucleotides not matched to a gene: 14.

The rearrangement uses TRBV27 and TRBJ2-2; the match to TRBD2 covers 16 bases. The CDR3 loop spans 21 amino acids. J gave up 5 bases and V 5 bases, and 17 bases lay outside the gene matches. CDR1 and CDR2 from the germline V gene are MNHEY and SMNVEV (reference sequence). The CDR3 is CASSTFRPGLAGGGVTGELFF. The DNA for the CDR3 is TGTGCCAGCAGTACCTTTCGACCGGGACTAGCGGGAGGGGGGGTTACCGGGGAGCTGTTTTTT.

This chain joins TRBV7-8 and TRBJ2-1; D ambiguous. V shed 0 bases and J shed 8 bases, with 17 bases lying between them. Germline-derived CDR1 and CDR2 are SGHVS and FQNEAQ. This CDR3 comprises 16 residues. The chain's CDR3 is CASSLAWYYRVDEQFF. The CDR3 coding sequence is TGTGCCAGCAGCTTAGCGTGGTATTATCGCGTCGATGAGCAGTTCTTC.

The genes are TRBV29-1 and TRBJ1-2; possible D gene TRBD1, 5 bases. Germline V gene data show CDR1 as SQVTM and CDR2 as ANQGSEA. With 5 bases removed from V and 8 bases from J, the gap between germline ends came to 9 bases. CDR3 size: 10 residues. The CDR3 loop reads CSVWGEGYTF. In DNA, the CDR3 is TGCAGCGTTTGGGGGGAAGGCTACACCTTC.

The chain couples TRBV5-4 to TRBJ1-1; D is uncertain. The V end lost 2 bases, the J end lost 1 base, and 6 bases lay between the germline ends. The CDR3 consists of 13 residues. CDR1 is SGHNT and CDR2 is YYREEE in the germline V gene (reference sequence). CDR3 sequence (DNA): TGTGCCAGCAGCTTTACACGGAACACTGAAGCTTTCTTT. This codes for CASSFTRNTEAFF.

The rearrangement joins TRBV11-1 to TRBJ2-1, with 10 bases fitting TRBD1. Trimming cost V 8 bases and J 3 bases; bases outside gene matches: 7. This CDR3 comprises 15 residues. The germline V gene encodes CDR1 SGHAT and CDR2 FQDESV (reference sequence). CDR3 amino acids: CASGFGQGVYNEQFF. In nucleotides, the CDR3 is TGTGCCAGCGGTTTCGGACAGGGGGTCTACAATGAGCAGTTCTTC. Filled out from reference TRBV11-1 and TRBJ2-1, the complete variable domain reads EAEVAQSPRYKITEKSQAVAFWCDPISGHATLYWYRQILGQGPELLVQFQDESVVDDSQLPKDRFSAERLKGVDSTLKIQPAELGDSAMYLCASGFGQGVYNEQFFGPGTRLTVL.

V is TRBV27 and J is TRBJ2-7; D unresolved. Germline assignment: CDR1 MNHEY and CDR2 SMNVEV (reference sequence). This CDR3 has 11 residues. With 4 bases removed from V and 4 bases from J, the gap between germline ends came to 5 bases. The CDR3 region has the DNA TGTGCCAGCAGTTCTTTATACGAGCAGTACTTC. This translates into CASSSLYEQYF.

The V and J genes are TRBV10-2 and TRBJ1-1, with 8 bases that match TRBD1. CDR3 length equals 12 residues. After removal of 8 bases from V and 1 base from J, the junction contained 0 bases not matched to a gene. Per the germline V gene, CDR1 is WSHSY and CDR2 is SAAADI. The CDR3 reads CASGQGNTEAFF. The CDR3 DNA reads TGCGCCAGCGGACAGGGGAACACTGAAGCTTTCTTT.

This chain links TRBV6-4 with TRBJ2-1, with D possibly being TRBD1 (6 bases). Trimming shortened V by 0 bases and J by 9 bases, and 9 bases separated the two germline ends. This CDR3 contains 13 residues. Germline loops: CDR1 MRHNA, CDR2 SNTAGT. CDR3 sequence (DNA): TGTGCCAGCAGTGACTCGGGGGCCGGTGAGCAGTTCTTC. Protein product: CASSDSGAGEQFF.